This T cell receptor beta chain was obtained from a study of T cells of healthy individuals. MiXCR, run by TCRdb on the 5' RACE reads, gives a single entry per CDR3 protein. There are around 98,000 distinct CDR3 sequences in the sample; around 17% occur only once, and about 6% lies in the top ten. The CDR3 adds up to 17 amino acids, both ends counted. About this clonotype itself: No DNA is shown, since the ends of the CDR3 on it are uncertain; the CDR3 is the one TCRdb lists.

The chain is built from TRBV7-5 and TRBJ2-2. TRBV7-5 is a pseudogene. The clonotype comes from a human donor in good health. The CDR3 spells CISVPEKGNHSTGELFF.